This T cell receptor (beta chain) was sequenced for a study of blood T cell repertoires in COVID-19. Looking at the study overall: The study drew acute and convalescent COVID-19 samples from the United States, Italy and Spain. Sources were T cells, B-cell-depleted T cells, or PBMCs; the material itself was cDNA or gDNA.

In the original processing: Cell counts per sample came from amplifying reference gene primers. Assay used: immunoSEQ multiplex PCR; TCRdb lists only in-frame clones, some missing. From that table come the V and J calls and clone size; the DNA was used to work out D and trimming. The sample includes about 200,000 clones, about nine tenths of them seen just once. The specimen sequenced was peripheral blood. The TCR originated in a man between 45 and 60 years old with acute or convalescent COVID-19.

In nucleotides, the CDR3 is TGTGCCACCGCCTCGGACTTTTACACCGGGGAGCTGTTTTTT. Amino acids: CATASDFYTGELFF. This chain uses TRBV15 with TRBJ2-2; D may be TRBD2 (5 bases). Germline values: CDR1 LNHNV, CDR2 YYDKDF (reference sequence). The V gene lost 8 bases and the J gene lost 3 bases, with 13 bases spanning the gap. The CDR3 consists of 14 residues.